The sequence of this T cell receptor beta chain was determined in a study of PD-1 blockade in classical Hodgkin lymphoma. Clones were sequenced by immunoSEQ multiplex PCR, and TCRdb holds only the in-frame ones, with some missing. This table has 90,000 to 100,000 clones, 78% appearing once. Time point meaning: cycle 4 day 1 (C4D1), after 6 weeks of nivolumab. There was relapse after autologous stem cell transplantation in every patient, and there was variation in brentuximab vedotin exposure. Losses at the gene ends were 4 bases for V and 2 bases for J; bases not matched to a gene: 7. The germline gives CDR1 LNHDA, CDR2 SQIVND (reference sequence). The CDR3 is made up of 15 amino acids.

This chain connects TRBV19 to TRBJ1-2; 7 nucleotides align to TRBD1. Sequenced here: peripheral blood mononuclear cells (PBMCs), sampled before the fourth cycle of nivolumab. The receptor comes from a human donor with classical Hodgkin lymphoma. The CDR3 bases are TGTGCCAGTAGTACCGGGACAGATCGAAACTATGGCTACACCTTC. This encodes CASSTGTDRNYGYTF.